This T cell receptor beta chain appears in the sequencing data of a study of T-cell memory formation after mild COVID-19. Study-wide points: Memory sampled before infection contained some responding clones, suggesting cross-reactive memory joined. CD4/CD8 balance held among clones contracting day 15 to 85, and later expanders leaned CD4+.

This clonotype was counted a few times. The target antigen is unknown. Germline V gene sequence: CDR1 SNHLY, CDR2 FYNNEI. CDR3 size: 13 residues. Trimming removed 1 base at V and 8 bases at J, with 8 bases between. From the 5' RACE reads, TCRdb called clonotypes with MiXCR, one entry per CDR3 protein. The data contain a few hundred thousand distinct CDR3 sequences, 8% to 10% of them seen just once; the ten biggest clones take up more than 20%. The chain recombines TRBV2 with TRBJ2-2; D unresolved. The source is a man younger than 30 who had mild COVID-19 (a few samples of this study predate the infection). Cell type and time point are not known. Sequenced: PBMCs or a T cell subset sorted from them (not recorded which). The CDR3, as DNA: TGTGCCAGCAGTGAAGGGGCCCTGGGGGAGCTGTTTTTT. Its translation is CASSEGALGELFF.